What follows is one T cell receptor beta chain and its context. Which antigen it targets is not known. No base quality information exists; no much larger clone differs at one position. The data were taken from a study of PD-1 blockade in classical Hodgkin lymphoma (dated by TCRdb to 2020 to 2022). Regarding the research as a whole: Nivolumab dosing was 3 mg/kg intravenously every 2 weeks, continuing until either disease progression or unacceptable toxicity. The study used CyTOF and TCR beta sequencing to define a peripheral blood immune signature of response to PD-1 blockade in classical Hodgkin lymphoma. Overall study outcomes, separate from this receptor: By C4D1, a significant rise was seen in CD4+ TCR diversity but not in CD8+ TCR diversity (p=0.0027 vs p=0.16), and the rise was most apparent among complete responders (p=0.02). Lower diversity was seen in patients whose nivolumab began less than 1 year after ASCT, and these patients were left out of later analyses so that immune reconstitution would not confound the results. Trial patients achieving complete response had baseline diversity similar to newly diagnosed patients, whereas partial responders and progressors had significantly lower diversity. The study was limited to a single clinical trial cohort, and causes of repertoire differences, possibly disease activity or prior therapy, remained undefined. Baseline TCR diversity was reported to be lower in newly diagnosed patients than in healthy donors and to be lower still in relapsed/refractory patients.

The Qiagen DNeasy kit was used to extract genomic DNA both from unsorted PBMCs and from the negatively selected CD4+ and CD8+ fractions. Using primers that anneal to V and J segments, immunoSEQ multiplex PCR amplified the TCR beta CDR3 regions. A synthetic immune receptor repertoire was used to minimize amplification bias, and remaining bias was computationally removed after sequencing. The paper's processing steps were these. Repertoire diversity was quantified as the Shannon entropy index using custom Python scripts. The unsorted, CD4+ and CD8+ repertoires were each analyzed separately, with the exception of combined analyses, where CD4+ and CD8+ sequences were merged in silico. A clone was considered expanded if an increase in frequency of at least 2-fold after treatment relative to C1D1 was found, and a pseudocount of 0.5 was applied to clones undetected at baseline. Singleton clones were defined as clones with 0 or 1 copy at C1D1, and non-singleton clones were defined as clones with 2 or more copies. By matching protein sequences in sorted samples from the same patient, clones expanded in unsorted samples were annotated as CD4+, CD8+ or unknown. Wilcoxon tests were applied to paired samples to test diversity changes from C1D1 to C4D1. As stored in TCRdb, this immuneACCESS dataset retains in-frame rearrangements with V and J assigned. A fraction of the clones does not appear; measured against another copy, unresolved V genes explain less than half of the discrepancy, and the remainder lacks a known reason. V, J and clone size were drawn from that table, and D and trimming were deduced from the DNA. This sample gives tens of thousands of clones in total; roughly 91% of them show up just once. In total, the top ten clones hold 5% to 6% of the sample.

The time point label, read with the paper, signifies: cycle 2 day 1 (C2D1) of nivolumab. Relapse after autologous stem cell transplantation had occurred in all trial patients, and cohorts A, B and C were distinguished by prior brentuximab vedotin exposure. The trial cohort comprised approximately 55 patients with relapsed/refractory classical Hodgkin lymphoma whose best overall responses were complete response, partial response or progressive disease. Single-agent nivolumab was administered to trial patients in the multi-cohort phase II CheckMate 205 trial. An independent review committee assessed best overall response by applying the 2007 International Working Group response criteria. Trial PBMCs were obtained immediately prior to nivolumab initiation (C1D1) and on therapy at cycle 2 day 1 and cycle 4 day 1. Peripheral blood was collected in 8 mL Vacutainer Cell Preparation Tubes, from which PBMCs were isolated by centrifugation and then cryopreserved.

Trimming removed 3 bases from V and 0 bases from J, leaving 10 bases between the germline ends. The CDR3 goes from the cysteine to the phenylalanine over 15 residues. Solely the CDR3 DNA is kept, with 45 bases framed from the first base. The germline V gene provides CDR1 SGHRS and CDR2 YFSETQ. The receptor comes from a human donor with classical Hodgkin lymphoma. This specimen consisted of peripheral blood mononuclear cells (PBMCs), obtained before the second cycle of nivolumab. The chain was built from TRBV5-1 and TRBJ1-3; tentative D gene TRBD1, with 6 bases matching. The nucleotide sequence is TGCGCCAGCAGCTCGACAGGAGACTCTGGAAACACCATATATTTT. Its protein product is CASSSTGDSGNTIYF.